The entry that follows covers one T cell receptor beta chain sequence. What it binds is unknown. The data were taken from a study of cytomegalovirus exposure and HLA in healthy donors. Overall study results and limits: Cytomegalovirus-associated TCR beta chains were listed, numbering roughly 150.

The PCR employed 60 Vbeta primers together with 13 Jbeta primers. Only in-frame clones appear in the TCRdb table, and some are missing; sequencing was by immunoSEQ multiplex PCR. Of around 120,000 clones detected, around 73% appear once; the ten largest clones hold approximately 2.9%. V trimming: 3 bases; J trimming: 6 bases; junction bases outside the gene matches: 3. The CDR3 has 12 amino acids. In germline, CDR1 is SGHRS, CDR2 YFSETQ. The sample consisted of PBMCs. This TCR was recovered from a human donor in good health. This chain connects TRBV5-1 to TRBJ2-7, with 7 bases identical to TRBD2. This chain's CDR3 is CASSSREGEQYF. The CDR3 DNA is TGCGCCAGCAGCTCCAGGGAGGGCGAGCAGTACTTC.